The subject of this entry is one T cell receptor beta chain. What it binds is not known. The V and J ends lost 4 bases and 2 bases, in that order; junction bases with no gene match: 8. CDR3 length: 15 amino acids. Germline lookup yields CDR1 SGDLS and CDR2 YYNGEE. The sample belongs to a study of cytomegalovirus exposure and HLA in healthy donors. PCR involved 60 Vbeta and 13 Jbeta primers. The authors' processing: Later, an analysis found about 80 million unique TCR beta chains, and about 10 million of these were shared. Using immunoSEQ multiplex PCR, the repertoire was profiled, and TCRdb retains in-frame clones only, with some absent. From that table come the V and J calls and clone size; the DNA was used to work out D and trimming. The sample data list about 65,000 clones. Regarding the study as a whole: In a later analysis, productive TCRs from donors in an Asian-associated ancestry cluster reportedly carried fewer N-insertions than the cohort mean. A classifier reportedly called cytomegalovirus status with high sensitivity and specificity.

This TCR was sampled from a boy younger than 18 in good health and CMV-seronegative. The gene calls are TRBV9 and TRBJ2-7; 8 bases match TRBD1. Sequenced: PBMCs. The CDR3 loop is CASSPETGVTYEQYF. The CDR3 DNA sequence: TGTGCCAGCAGCCCAGAGACAGGGGTAACCTACGAGCAGTACTTC.